This TCR beta chain is from a study of blood T cell repertoires in COVID-19. Looked up from germline, CDR1 is MNHEY and CDR2 is SVGAGI. V lost 7 bases, J lost 6 bases, and 18 bases lay in between. CDR3 length equals 14 residues. The method was immunoSEQ multiplex PCR; TCRdb's version includes in-frame clones alone and lacks a portion of them. This table has about 160,000 clones, roughly 84% appearing once. Input material: peripheral blood. The receptor was derived from an older woman with COVID-19, enrolled during active disease. The rearrangement joins TRBV6-5 to TRBJ1-2; a possible D gene is TRBD1 (5 bases). CDR3 in DNA: TGTGCCAGCATATTCGGGGGATCGCGAGATGGCTACACCTTC. Its translation is CASIFGGSRDGYTF.